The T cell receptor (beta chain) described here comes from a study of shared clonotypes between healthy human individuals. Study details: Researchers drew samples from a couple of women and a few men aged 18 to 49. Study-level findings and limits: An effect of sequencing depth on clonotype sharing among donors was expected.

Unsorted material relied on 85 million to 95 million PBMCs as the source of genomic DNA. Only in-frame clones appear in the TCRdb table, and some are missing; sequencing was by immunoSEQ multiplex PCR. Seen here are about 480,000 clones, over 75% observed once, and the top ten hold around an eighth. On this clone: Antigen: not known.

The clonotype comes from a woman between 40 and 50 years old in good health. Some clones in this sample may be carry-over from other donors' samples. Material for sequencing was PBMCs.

CDR3 DNA: TGTGCCAGTAGTAAGGACAGGGGAGTCCCCGTGATCCAGCCCCAGCATTTT. Amino acids: CASSKDRGVPVIQPQHF. The chain couples TRBV19 to TRBJ1-5; 9 bases are a match to TRBD1. V shed 4 bases and J 7 bases; nucleotides not matched to a gene: 14. Per the germline V gene, CDR1 is LNHDA and CDR2 is SQIVND (reference sequence). The CDR3 contains 17 residues.